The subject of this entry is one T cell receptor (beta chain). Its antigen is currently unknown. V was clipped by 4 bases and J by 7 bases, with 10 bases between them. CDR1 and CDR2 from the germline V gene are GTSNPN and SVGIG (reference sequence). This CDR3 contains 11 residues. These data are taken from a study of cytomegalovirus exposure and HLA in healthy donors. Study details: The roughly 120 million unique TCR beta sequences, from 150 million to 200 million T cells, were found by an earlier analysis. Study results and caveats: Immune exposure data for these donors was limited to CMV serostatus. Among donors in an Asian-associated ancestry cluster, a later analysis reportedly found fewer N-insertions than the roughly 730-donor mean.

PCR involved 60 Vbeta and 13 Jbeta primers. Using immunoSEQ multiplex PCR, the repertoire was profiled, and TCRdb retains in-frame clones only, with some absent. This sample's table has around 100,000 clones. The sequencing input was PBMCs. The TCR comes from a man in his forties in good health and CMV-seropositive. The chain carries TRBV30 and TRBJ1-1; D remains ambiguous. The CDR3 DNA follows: TGTGCCTGGAATGACGGGATTGAAGCTTTCTTT. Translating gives CAWNDGIEAFF.